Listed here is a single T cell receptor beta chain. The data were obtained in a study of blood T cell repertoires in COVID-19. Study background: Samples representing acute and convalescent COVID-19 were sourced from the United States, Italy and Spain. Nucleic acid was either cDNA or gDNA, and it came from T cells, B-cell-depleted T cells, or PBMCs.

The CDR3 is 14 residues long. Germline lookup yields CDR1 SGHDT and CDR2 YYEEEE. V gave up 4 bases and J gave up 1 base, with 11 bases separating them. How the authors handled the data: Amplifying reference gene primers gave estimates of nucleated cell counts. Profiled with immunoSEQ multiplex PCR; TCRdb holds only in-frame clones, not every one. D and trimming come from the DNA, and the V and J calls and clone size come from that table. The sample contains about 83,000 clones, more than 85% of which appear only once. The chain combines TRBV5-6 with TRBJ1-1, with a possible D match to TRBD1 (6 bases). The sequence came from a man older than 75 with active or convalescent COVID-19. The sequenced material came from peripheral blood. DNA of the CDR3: TGTGCCAGCAGCATGGGACATAGGAACACTGAAGCTTTCTTT. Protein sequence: CASSMGHRNTEAFF.